This T cell receptor beta chain comes out of a study of T-cell reconstitution after alpha-beta-depleted transplantation in children. This CDR3 has 13 residues. The germline V gene has CDR1 LNHDA and CDR2 SQIVND (reference sequence). Trimming cost V 4 bases and J 1 base, with 7 bases left between them. Of note for this clonotype: The conserved closing phenylalanine or tryptophan is absent in this CDR3, likely reflecting a read error.

Using unique molecular identifiers, the investigators prepared the TCRbeta library. TCRdb re-derived calls from the PCR reads in MiXCR, one entry per CDR3 protein. Counted here are about 980,000 distinct CDR3 sequences, less than 30% occurring once; the ten biggest clones make up 25% to 35%. The chain joins TRBV19 to TRBJ1-1, with D unclear. The TCR sequence derives from a boy in the first two years of life who had a stem cell transplant for SCID, so the T cells may come from the graft donor. Specimen: PBMCs, mostly from graft donor cells, collected 360 days after TCRalphabeta/CD19-depleted stem cell transplant. The CDR3 DNA reads as TGTGCCAGTAGTAAGGTCCGGAACACTGAAGCTTTCGTT. Its translation is CASSKVRNTEAFV.